The 17 T cell receptor beta chains given below trace back to one sample, sequenced in a study of T cell repertoires in cytomegalovirus infection. MiXCR, applied by TCRdb to the reads, yields one record per CDR3 protein. The sample carries around 280,000 distinct CDR3 sequences, roughly a tenth recorded once. Sequencing was performed on PBMCs. The receptors were sampled from a human donor in good health (CMV status not recorded). Some clones in this sample may be carry-over from other donors' samples.

This clonotype was picked up many times. The chain employs TRBV7-2 and TRBJ1-1; D unresolved. Between the trimmed V and J ends, which lost 1 base and 1 base, there was a span of 13 bases. The CDR3 spans 16 residues. Germline lookup yields CDR1 SGHTA and CDR2 FQGNSA. The CDR3 is CASSLVWSSQNTEAFF. The CDR3 DNA follows: TGTGCCAGCAGCTTAGTTTGGTCCTCCCAGAACACTGAAGCTTTCTTT.

This clonotype was seen a handful of times. The chain carries TRBV12-3 or TRBV12-4 and TRBJ1-1; 9 bases fit TRBD1. The CDR3 has 14 residues. V shed 5 bases, J shed 6 bases, and the junction held 7 bases outside the gene matches. CDR3 DNA sequence: TGTGCCAGCAGTGCCGGACAGGGGATAGCTGAAGCTTTCTTT. Its protein product is CASSAGQGIAEAFF.

This chain uses TRBV2 with TRBJ2-5; TRBD1 aligns across 9 bases. The CDR3 is 14 residues long. Trimming removed 4 bases from V and 3 bases from J; junction bases left unmatched: 3. Looked up from germline, CDR1 is SNHLY and CDR2 is FYNNEI. For the CDR3, the DNA is TGTGCCAGCAGTGGCAGGACAGGGGAAGAGACCCAGTACTTC. Its protein product is CASSGRTGEETQYF.

This clonotype was seen at least ten times. V is TRBV7-2 and J is TRBJ2-1; TRBD1 agrees at 7 bases. Germline V CDR1 and CDR2: SGHTA, FQGNSA. The V gene end was trimmed by 5 bases and the J gene end by 8 bases; junction bases not matched to a gene: 12. This CDR3 has 15 residues. Written as DNA, the CDR3 is TGTGCCAGCAGCATTCAAGACAGGGTCGCGGATGAGCAGTTCTTC. Amino acids: CASSIQDRVADEQFF.

This clonotype was recorded at least ten times. This sequence joins TRBV10-3 and TRBJ2-1, with 14 bases aligning to TRBD2. The V gene end was trimmed by 6 bases and the J gene end by 6 bases; junction bases not matched to a gene: 1. CDR1 is ENHRY, CDR2 SYGVKD, per germline. The CDR3 length is 14 residues. CDR3 protein: CAISGTSGGNEQFF. The CDR3 DNA sequence: TGTGCCATCAGCGGGACTAGCGGGGGCAATGAGCAGTTCTTC.

This clonotype appeared many times. The J gene is TRBJ2-1, the V gene TRBV12-3 or TRBV12-4; TRBD2 aligns across 7 bases. This CDR3 spans 14 amino acids. V gave up 11 bases and J gave up 4 bases; unmatched junction bases: 11. The CDR3 nucleotides are TGTGCCTCCGGGGAGGGATTAATATACAATGAGCAGTTCTTC. It encodes CASGEGLIYNEQFF.

This clonotype was recorded at least ten times. The rearrangement links TRBV6-5 to TRBJ2-1; 7 bases line up with TRBD2. Trimming removed 6 bases from V and 7 bases from J; junction bases left unmatched: 12. CDR3 size: 15 residues. Per germline, CDR1 MNHEY and CDR2 SVGAGI. CDR3 sequence reads: CASRNSDAGVNEQFF. The CDR3 DNA is TGTGCCAGCAGAAACAGCGACGCGGGGGTGAATGAGCAGTTCTTC.

This clonotype occurred many times. This chain uses TRBV5-1 with TRBJ2-5; D is perhaps TRBD1 (6 bases). Germline lookup yields CDR1 SGHRS and CDR2 YFSETQ. The CDR3 sequence is 16 residues long. V lost 0 bases and J 0 bases, leaving 12 bases between the germline ends. The CDR3 is CASSLGTGTYQETQYF. DNA for the CDR3: TGCGCCAGCAGCTTGGGCACAGGGACGTACCAAGAGACCCAGTACTTC.

This clonotype appeared a few times. This chain joins TRBV10-3 and TRBJ2-3; D gene unclear. Germline V gene sequence: CDR1 ENHRY, CDR2 SYGVKD. V lost 0 bases and J lost 0, with 7 bases in between. There are 15 residues in the CDR3. CDR3 in DNA: TGTGCCATCAGTGAGTCTAACAGAAGCACAGATACGCAGTATTTT. Its translation is CAISESNRSTDTQYF.

This clonotype came up many times. The rearrangement uses TRBV7-9 and TRBJ2-5; 9 bases are shared with TRBD2. Trimming removed 2 bases from V and 1 base from J; junction bases left unmatched: 8. From germline, CDR1 is SEHNR and CDR2 FQNEAQ (reference sequence). The CDR3 is 17 amino acids. The CDR3 nucleotides read TGTGCCAGCAGCTTAAGGAGCGGCGGGGGGGCCCAAGAGACCCAGTACTTC. It encodes CASSLRSGGGAQETQYF.

This clonotype has a count of ten or more. The J gene is TRBJ2-3, the V gene TRBV24-1; D is unclear. This CDR3 has 12 residues. V was pared by 3 bases and J by 4 bases, with 4 bases between. Germline-derived CDR1 and CDR2 are KGHDR and SFDVKD. CDR3 protein: CATSDTSDTQYF. The CDR3 region has the DNA TGTGCCACCAGTGATACGTCAGATACGCAGTATTTT.

This clonotype was picked up many times. The chain joins TRBV7-2 to TRBJ1-2; 8 positions agree with TRBD1. The CDR3 loop spans 15 amino acids. Unmatched junction bases numbered 8, after V lost 4 bases and J lost 4 bases. The germline V gene has CDR1 SGHTA and CDR2 FQGNSA. The CDR3 loop reads CASSSPDRAGYGYTF. CDR3 bases: TGTGCCAGCAGCTCCCCGGACAGGGCAGGCTATGGCTACACCTTC.

This clonotype was seen at least ten times. The chain employs TRBV6-2 or TRBV6-3 and TRBJ1-2, with no clear D. V was trimmed by 1 base and J by 8 bases, leaving 5 bases between them. This CDR3 is 11 amino acids long. The germline gives CDR1 MNHEY, CDR2 SVGEGT. CDR3 loop: CASSYFGGYTF. The CDR3 nucleotides are TGTGCCAGCAGTTACTTTGGGGGCTACACCTTC.

The V gene is TRBV19, the J gene TRBJ2-7, with a possible D match to TRBD1 (6 bases). The germline V and J ends were trimmed by 4 bases and 2 bases, with 12 bases remaining between them. The CDR3 is 14 amino acids. Germline loops: CDR1 LNHDA, CDR2 SQIVND (reference sequence). The CDR3 bases are TGTGCCAGTAGTACCCCCACAGGGACCTACGAGCAGTACTTC. Protein: CASSTPTGTYEQYF.

This clonotype has just a few counts. The rearrangement joins TRBV20-1 to TRBJ2-7; perhaps TRBD1 as D (6 bases). Trimming removed 2 bases from V and 9 bases from J, with 17 bases in between. Germline loops: CDR1 DFQATT, CDR2 SNEGSKA (reference sequence). The CDR3 covers 13 residues. CDR3 DNA: TGCAGTGCTAGAATCGGGACAACGGCGACGCAGTACTTC. It is translated as CSARIGTTATQYF.

This clonotype occurred a few times. This chain uses TRBV29-1 with TRBJ2-7, with a possible D match to TRBD2 (5 bases). CDR3 length equals 12 residues. V dropped 4 bases and J dropped 2 bases, with 9 bases sitting between them. Germline CDR1 and CDR2: SQVTM and ANQGSEA. The CDR3 DNA reads as TGCAGCGTTGCCCGGGAACCCTACGAGCAGTACTTC. Encoded protein: CSVAREPYEQYF.

This clonotype was detected many times. This chain connects TRBV29-1 to TRBJ2-2; 10 bases align to TRBD1. This CDR3 contains 15 residues. Germline CDR1 is SQVTM and CDR2 is ANQGSEA. With V trimmed by 3 bases and J by 1 base, 2 bases remained unmatched. CDR3: CSVETGGLNTGELFF. Written as DNA, the CDR3 is TGCAGCGTTGAGACAGGGGGCCTGAACACCGGGGAGCTGTTTTTT.